A selection of T cell receptor beta chains follows, all from one sample in a study of human T cells and chemical hapten exposure. MiXCR, run by TCRdb on the RACE reads, gives a single entry per CDR3 protein. The data contain 300,000 to 400,000 distinct CDR3 sequences, approximately 5.1% of them singletons. The sequencing used whole blood, collected in connection with sensitization to the hapten diphenylcyclopropenone (DPC). Receptors originate from a woman between 45 and 65 years old with alopecia areata. Some clones in this sample may be carry-over from other donors' samples. Both conserved end residues are part of each CDR3. The D gene is left open where the match is weak. Only some rows state a clone size, as once, few, many or a class for expanded clones.

cdr3_length clone_size j_call d_call v_call cdr3_aa cdr3_nt
16 few TRBJ1-4 . TRBV27 CASSFLGLGLNEKLFF TGTGCCAGCAGTTTCCTCGGCCTTGGCCTTAATGAAAAACTGTTTTTT
13 many TRBJ2-1 . TRBV6-5 CASRPAAYNEQFF TGTGCCAGCCGGCCAGCGGCTTACAATGAGCAGTTCTTC
14 . TRBJ2-7 TRBD1 TRBV5-4 CASSPRQGVYEQYF TGTGCCAGCAGTCCCCGACAGGGGGTTTACGAGCAGTACTTC
13 . TRBJ1-2 . TRBV7-9 CASIDGRGYGYTF TGTGCCAGCATAGACGGAAGGGGCTATGGCTACACCTTC
16 . TRBJ2-3 . TRBV6-2/TRBV6-3 CASSPGLMSSTDTQYF TGTGCCAGCAGCCCCGGACTCATGTCTAGCACAGATACGCAGTATTTT
14 few TRBJ2-1 TRBD1 TRBV15 CATSRGQFWDEQFF TGTGCCACCAGCAGGGGACAGTTTTGGGATGAGCAGTTCTTC
14 few TRBJ2-7 TRBD1 TRBV7-2 CASSWGQSSYEQYF TGTGCCAGCAGCTGGGGACAGAGCTCCTACGAGCAGTACTTC
14 many TRBJ2-7 TRBD2 TRBV29-1 CSVTGLALGHEQYF TGCAGCGTGACTGGACTAGCTCTCGGTCACGAGCAGTACTTC
15 . TRBJ1-2 TRBD1 TRBV7-2 CASSLPAGGHNGYTF TGTGCCAGCAGCTTACCGGCAGGGGGCCACAATGGCTACACCTTC
17 many TRBJ2-5 TRBD2 TRBV5-1 CASSLAGRGGRAETQYF TGCGCCAGCAGCTTGGCTGGACGGGGGGGCAGGGCAGAGACCCAGTACTTC
14 many TRBJ2-7 . TRBV5-1 CASSSEPGRYEQYF TGCGCCAGCAGCTCAGAACCAGGGAGGTACGAGCAGTACTTC
11 . TRBJ2-5 TRBD2 TRBV7-8 CASSSGGAQYF TGTGCCAGCAGCTCGGGGGGGGCCCAGTACTTC
16 many TRBJ2-7 . TRBV10-2 CASSEARRTASYEQYF TGCGCCAGCAGTGAGGCGAGGCGGACTGCATCCTACGAGCAGTACTTC
15 . TRBJ2-5 . TRBV6-2/TRBV6-3 CASIFGWGSQETQYF TGTGCCAGCATATTCGGCTGGGGGAGCCAAGAGACCCAGTACTTC
16 many TRBJ2-1 TRBD2 TRBV24-1 CATSEGALAAVDEQFF TGTGCCACCAGTGAAGGGGCCCTAGCGGCGGTAGATGAGCAGTTCTTC
15 once TRBJ2-7 . TRBV27 CASSLLRLDGYEQYF TGTGCCAGCAGTTTATTGCGGCTCGACGGTTACGAGCAGTACTTC
15 . TRBJ2-2 . TRBV5-6 CASSSRGFHTGELFF TGTGCCAGCAGCTCAAGGGGATTTCACACCGGGGAGCTGTTTTTT
14 many TRBJ1-1 . TRBV27 CASRPGLLNTEAFF TGTGCCAGCAGACCGGGACTCTTGAACACTGAAGCTTTCTTT
13 many TRBJ2-3 . TRBV20-1 CSARGGTTDTQYF TGCAGTGCTAGAGGAGGGACCACAGATACGCAGTATTTT
16 many TRBJ2-5 . TRBV5-1 CASSPTGSGLTETQYF TGCGCCAGCAGCCCCACTGGATCGGGACTCACGGAGACCCAGTACTTC
11 . TRBJ1-1 . TRBV6-5 CATTGGTEAFF TGTGCCACCACGGGGGGGACTGAAGCTTTCTTT
16 . TRBJ2-5 TRBD1 TRBV5-1 CASSLDGQGPRETQYF TGCGCCAGCAGCTTGGATGGACAGGGGCCGAGGGAGACCCAGTACTTC
14 many TRBJ2-3 TRBD2 TRBV20-1 CSASRAGVTDTQYF TGCAGTGCTAGCCGAGCGGGGGTTACAGATACGCAGTATTTT
17 many TRBJ2-1 TRBD2 TRBV20-1 CSARDTSGGASYNEQFF TGCAGTGCTAGAGACACTAGCGGGGGGGCCTCCTACAATGAGCAGTTCTTC
13 few TRBJ1-4 . TRBV6-1 CASSSDSSEKLFF TGTGCCAGCAGTTCCGACAGTAGCGAAAAACTGTTTTTT
17 . TRBJ1-3 TRBD1 TRBV7-9 CASSFPTGTGRGNTIYF TGTGCCAGCAGCTTCCCGACCGGGACAGGGAGAGGAAACACCATATATTTT
12 few TRBJ1-1 . TRBV10-3 CAIGKTQTEAFF TGTGCCATCGGAAAAACCCAGACTGAAGCTTTCTTT
13 many TRBJ2-3 . TRBV4-3 CASSPHSTDTQYF TGCGCCAGCAGCCCCCACTCCACAGATACGCAGTATTTT
12 few TRBJ1-1 . TRBV5-1 CASSSRESEAFF TGCGCCAGCAGCTCTCGGGAGTCTGAAGCTTTCTTT
15 . TRBJ2-7 . TRBV5-1 CASSVETARGHEQYF TGCGCCAGCAGCGTTGAAACTGCCAGGGGCCACGAGCAGTACTTC
13 . TRBJ2-7 . TRBV27 CASRGGGPGEQYF TGTGCCAGCAGGGGCGGAGGGCCGGGCGAGCAGTACTTC
18 many TRBJ2-6 TRBD2 TRBV2 CASSPSGLPSGWANVLTF TGTGCCAGCAGTCCCTCGGGACTACCCTCCGGCTGGGCCAACGTCCTGACTTTC
16 . TRBJ2-6 . TRBV5-6 CASATGPSSGANVLTF TGTGCCAGTGCCACAGGGCCAAGCTCTGGGGCCAACGTCCTGACTTTC
13 many TRBJ2-2 TRBD1 TRBV5-1 CASGTEFTGELFF TGCGCCAGCGGGACAGAATTCACCGGGGAGCTGTTTTTT
17 . TRBJ1-6 . TRBV12-3/TRBV12-4 CASRGHGASSYNSPLHF TGTGCCAGCAGGGGGCATGGGGCGAGCTCCTATAATTCACCCCTCCACTTT
13 many TRBJ2-3 . TRBV29-1 CSEVRGLTDTQYF TGCAGCGAGGTGCGGGGGCTAACAGATACGCAGTATTTT
13 . TRBJ2-1 TRBD1 TRBV7-8 CASSTGTDNEQFF TGTGCCAGCAGCACCGGGACAGACAATGAGCAGTTCTTC
14 few TRBJ2-3 . TRBV9 CASSVGGGQDTQYF TGTGCCAGCAGCGTAGGGGGGGGCCAAGATACGCAGTATTTT
14 . TRBJ2-3 TRBD1 TRBV5-5 CASSGGTGADTQYF TGTGCCAGCAGTGGCGGGACAGGGGCAGATACGCAGTATTTT
16 many TRBJ2-1 TRBD2 TRBV12-3/TRBV12-4 CASSDPGTSGTNEQFF TGTGCCAGCAGTGACCCTGGGACTAGCGGGACAAATGAGCAGTTCTTC
13 . TRBJ2-7 TRBD2 TRBV30 CAWKASGFYEQYF TGTGCCTGGAAGGCTAGCGGGTTCTACGAGCAGTACTTC
15 . TRBJ2-2 . TRBV27 CASSRDGSNTGELFF TGTGCCAGCAGTCGGGACGGATCGAACACCGGGGAGCTGTTTTTT
16 many TRBJ2-1 TRBD1 TRBV25-1 CASSSNRGKAYNEQFF TGTGCCAGCAGTAGCAACAGGGGAAAGGCCTACAATGAGCAGTTCTTC
12 many TRBJ2-1 TRBD1 TRBV29-1 CSVGRGLREQFF TGCAGCGTTGGCAGGGGGCTCCGGGAGCAGTTCTTC
17 many TRBJ2-7 TRBD2 TRBV20-1 CSAAIPRLAGSSYEQYF TGCAGTGCTGCCATTCCCCGACTAGCGGGAAGCTCCTACGAGCAGTACTTC
16 few TRBJ2-5 TRBD1 TRBV11-2 CASSRAGQGVQETQYF TGTGCCAGCAGCCGCGCGGGACAGGGGGTCCAAGAGACCCAGTACTTC
14 . TRBJ2-4 . TRBV10-1 CASSDRGPKNIQYF TGCGCCAGCAGTGATCGAGGGCCCAAAAACATTCAGTACTTC
14 . TRBJ2-2 . TRBV28 CASSLRFYTGELFF TGTGCCAGCAGTTTACGTTTTTACACCGGGGAGCTGTTTTTT
15 few TRBJ2-3 . TRBV6-1 CASSEAAGLTDTQYF TGTGCCAGCAGTGAAGCGGCAGGGTTGACAGATACGCAGTATTTT
14 few TRBJ2-3 . TRBV5-6 CASSLVAGGYTQYF TGTGCCAGCAGCTTGGTGGCTGGGGGATATACGCAGTATTTT
15 many TRBJ2-2 . TRBV20-1 CSAERLQVNTGELFF TGCAGTGCTGAGAGGTTGCAGGTCAACACCGGGGAGCTGTTTTTT
13 few TRBJ2-5 . TRBV13 CASSFEDRETQYF TGTGCCAGCAGCTTTGAGGACAGAGAGACCCAGTACTTC
13 few TRBJ2-3 TRBD2 TRBV29-1 CSGTSGSTDTQYF TGCAGCGGGACTAGCGGTAGCACAGATACGCAGTATTTT